This T cell receptor beta chain was captured in a study of OX40 agonist ivuxolimab in advanced cancers. Study-level information: Under the entry rules, prior anti-PD-1, anti-PD-L1 or anti-CTLA-4 therapy was allowed, and roughly 43% had some.

CDR1 and CDR2 from the germline V gene are LNHDA and SQIVND (reference sequence). This CDR3 region has 14 residues. Trimming took off 3 bases at V and 7 bases at J, with 14 bases between the two ends. Autoimmune disease history or systemic immunosuppression excluded patients. TCRdb's copy holds only in-frame clones and misses some; the assay was immunoSEQ multiplex PCR. Here the sample spans approximately 86,000 clones, 92% being singletons. Remarks on this clone: No antigen is known for it.

Study-wide results and limits: Antigen targets of the expanded peripheral T cells went undetermined. Some of the nonresponding patients also showed low levels of normalized T-cell clonal expansion.

This clonotype was sampled from an adult with an advanced solid tumor such as melanoma, head and neck, liver or kidney cancer. The input for sequencing was CD4+ or CD8+ T cells sorted from blood, taken in a trial of the OX40 agonist ivuxolimab. The rearrangement joins TRBV19 to TRBJ2-3; D possibly corresponds to TRBD2 (6 bases). CDR3 amino acids: CASSIGVAENTQYF. CDR3 coding DNA: TGTGCCAGTAGTATTGGGGTAGCGGAAAATACGCAGTATTTT.